This is a list of T cell receptor beta chains from one sample in a study of blood T cell repertoires in COVID-19. TCRdb keeps only in-frame clones here, not all; method: immunoSEQ multiplex PCR. In the table there are about 27,000 clones, around four fifths of which are singletons. The sample was peripheral blood. The source is a man in his 70s with acute or convalescent COVID-19. Both conserved end residues are part of each CDR3.

j_call: TRBJ1-2; v_call: TRBV6-2/TRBV6-3; cdr3_aa: CASSSRWDSDGNGYTF
j_call: TRBJ2-7; v_call: TRBV7-2; cdr3_aa: CASSPTGVEQYF
j_call: TRBJ2-5; v_call: TRBV5-8; cdr3_aa: CASSLRGLKETQYF
j_call: TRBJ2-1; v_call: TRBV21-1; cdr3_aa: CASSLLAGGVGGDEQFF
j_call: TRBJ1-5; v_call: TRBV24-1; cdr3_aa: CATSDSGKPQHF
j_call: TRBJ1-4; v_call: TRBV6-5; cdr3_aa: CASSYSSGGKLFF
j_call: TRBJ1-1; v_call: TRBV27; cdr3_aa: CASSATMGAATEAFF
j_call: TRBJ1-2; v_call: TRBV2; cdr3_aa: CASRQGLGYGYTF
j_call: TRBJ1-1; v_call: TRBV4-1; cdr3_aa: CASSLSTGGFTEAFF
j_call: TRBJ2-6; v_call: TRBV19; cdr3_aa: CASRRQDGISGANVLTF
j_call: TRBJ2-3; v_call: TRBV28; cdr3_aa: CASPPRDRGADTQYF
j_call: TRBJ2-1; v_call: TRBV10-3; cdr3_aa: CAISEWKGQGRNNEQFF
j_call: TRBJ2-1; v_call: TRBV10-3; cdr3_aa: CAISGQGAGVEQFF
j_call: TRBJ2-7; v_call: TRBV3-1/TRBV3-2; cdr3_aa: CASSLAGTYEQYF
j_call: TRBJ2-6; v_call: TRBV5-5; cdr3_aa: CASSPRHLDGANVLTF
j_call: TRBJ2-3; v_call: TRBV4-1; cdr3_aa: CASSKEAGASTDTQYF
j_call: TRBJ2-3; v_call: TRBV30; cdr3_aa: CAWSPGGGTDTQYF
j_call: TRBJ1-2; v_call: TRBV19; cdr3_aa: CASSIGDSNYGYTF
j_call: TRBJ1-5; v_call: TRBV19; cdr3_aa: CASSLGQGVGQPQHF
j_call: TRBJ2-7; v_call: TRBV28; cdr3_aa: CASNRGYEQYF